The clone carrying this TCR beta chain was seen a few times. What it recognizes is unknown. The data derive from a study of radiotherapy plus CTLA-4 blockade in lung cancer. Germline V gene data show CDR1 as SGHAT and CDR2 as FQNNGV. V was clipped by 1 base and J by 1 base, with 7 bases between them. This CDR3 contains 14 residues. With ipilimumab providing CTLA-4 blockade, focal radiation was administered to patients who had chemo-refractory metastatic non-small-cell lung cancer. The method was immunoSEQ multiplex PCR; TCRdb's version includes in-frame clones alone and lacks a portion of them. Of some 45,000 clones in the sample, around 77% were seen once. Broader study findings: Tumor-origin TCR clones grew in blood after radiotherapy plus ipilimumab.

The material was peripheral blood, obtained from a patient treated with radiotherapy plus ipilimumab. The chain recombines TRBV11-2 with TRBJ1-2; D remains unclear. This clonotype was sampled from a human donor with non-small cell lung cancer who had stable disease on radiotherapy plus ipilimumab. The CDR3 DNA sequence: TGTGCCAGCAGCTTAGCGGCCAGTAACTATGGCTACACCTTC. Its protein is CASSLAASNYGYTF.